The 8 T cell receptor beta chains below all came from one sample that was sequenced in a study of blood T cell repertoires in COVID-19. Clones were read by immunoSEQ multiplex PCR, and TCRdb kept only the in-frame ones, dropping some. The table lists about 170,000 clones, 83% of them singletons. Sequences were obtained from peripheral blood. These receptors were collected from a woman over 75 with acute or convalescent COVID-19.

J is TRBJ1-2 and V is TRBV25-1; D gene uncertain. V lost 3 bases, J lost 4 bases, and 9 bases lay in between. From germline, CDR1 is MGHDK and CDR2 SYGVNS. CDR3 length equals 13 residues. CDR3 sequence reads: CASSERPFYGYTF. The CDR3 nucleotides are TGTGCCAGCAGTGAGAGGCCTTTCTATGGCTACACCTTC.

The rearrangement uses TRBV30 and TRBJ1-4; no clear D gene. Trimming shortened V by 0 bases and J by 7 bases, and 9 bases separated the two germline ends. Germline V lookup: CDR1 GTSNPN, CDR2 SVGIG (reference sequence). This CDR3 is 13 amino acids long. The CDR3 DNA reads TGTGCCTGGAGTGTTCTTGTCGGTGAAAAACTGTTTTTT. Translated, it gives CAWSVLVGEKLFF.

This clone was observed once. The chain links TRBV7-9 to TRBJ2-1, with 10 bases lining up with TRBD2. Trimming at V came to 5 bases and at J to 7 bases, leaving 20 bases not matched to a gene. From germline, CDR1 is SEHNR and CDR2 FQNEAQ (reference sequence). The CDR3 runs to 19 residues. In DNA, the CDR3 is TGTGCCAGCAGCCGCGAGATAGGGCTAGCGGGAGCCAAGTTAAATGAGCAGTTCTTC. Its translation: CASSREIGLAGAKLNEQFF.

This clone occurred a few times. The V and J genes are TRBV10-2 and TRBJ1-2, with D unresolved. The CDR3 is 14 residues long. Germline CDR1 and CDR2: WSHSY and SAAADI. The V end lost 0 bases, the J end lost 7 bases, and 12 bases lay between the germline ends. The CDR3 spells CASSESMEGGGYTF. The CDR3 DNA sequence: TGCGCCAGCAGTGAGTCTATGGAGGGCGGTGGCTACACCTTC.

The J gene is TRBJ2-7, the V gene TRBV7-2, with D possibly being TRBD2 (6 bases). CDR3 length: 14 residues. Germline values: CDR1 SGHTA, CDR2 FQGNSA. Trimming shortened V by 1 base and J by 3 bases, and 10 bases separated the two germline ends. The CDR3 coding sequence is TGTGCCAGCAGCTTAGATAGCGGAGACTACGAGCAGTACTTC. This gives the protein CASSLDSGDYEQYF.

The chain combines TRBV21-1 with TRBJ2-7; the table's TRBD2 call for D was not verified on the DNA. TRBV21-1 is labeled a pseudogene. This CDR3 has 10 residues. The CDR3 protein is CASSPPPKHF. In DNA form, the CDR3 reads TGTGCCAGCAGCCCCCCCCCAAAGCATTTC.

The CDR3 here is CASSEGAGGWGETQYF. CDR3 nucleotides: TGTGCCAGCAGTGAAGGGGCAGGGGGCTGGGGAGAGACCCAGTACTTC. The V call is TRBV2, the J call TRBJ2-5; 8 nucleotides match TRBD1. The CDR3 sequence is 16 residues long. Germline V gene lookup returns CDR1 SNHLY and CDR2 FYNNEI. Unmatched junction bases numbered 8, after V lost 1 base and J lost 4 bases.

The chain recombines TRBV9 with TRBJ2-3; D perhaps matches TRBD2 (5 bases). Germline V CDR1 and CDR2: SGDLS, YYNGEE. The CDR3 runs to 15 residues. V lost 3 bases, J lost 0 bases, and 11 bases lay in between. CDR3 loop: CASSAHWTSTDTQYF. CDR3 coding DNA: TGTGCCAGCAGCGCCCACTGGACTAGCACAGATACGCAGTATTTT.